This T cell receptor (beta chain) was captured by sequencing in a study of cytotoxic CD8 clonotypes in ibrutinib-treated CLL. Study context: The patients, under twelve relapsed/refractory and under 16 treatment-naive, included 17 who were IGHV unmutated. Median treatment time before response sampling was approximately twelve months, range 6 to 36.

CDR1 is ENHRY and CDR2 is SYGVKD in the germline V gene. CDR3 length: 14 amino acids. V shed 9 bases and J 3 bases; nucleotides not matched to a gene: 6. TCRdb keeps only in-frame clones here, not all; method: immunoSEQ multiplex PCR. The table records approximately 200,000 clones, 72% of them present only once. The study's findings and limits: Stable or contracted on treatment, public clonotypes were also uncommon.

For this clone: Its target is not known.

The sample consisted of PBMCs, taken after 24 months of ibrutinib treatment. The source of this sequence is a human donor with chronic lymphocytic leukemia. This chain connects TRBV10-3 to TRBJ2-1, with TRBD1 matching 9 bases. The CDR3 DNA is TGTGCCATGAGACAGGGGGGGAGCTACAATGAGCAGTTCTTC. It translates to CAMRQGGSYNEQFF.